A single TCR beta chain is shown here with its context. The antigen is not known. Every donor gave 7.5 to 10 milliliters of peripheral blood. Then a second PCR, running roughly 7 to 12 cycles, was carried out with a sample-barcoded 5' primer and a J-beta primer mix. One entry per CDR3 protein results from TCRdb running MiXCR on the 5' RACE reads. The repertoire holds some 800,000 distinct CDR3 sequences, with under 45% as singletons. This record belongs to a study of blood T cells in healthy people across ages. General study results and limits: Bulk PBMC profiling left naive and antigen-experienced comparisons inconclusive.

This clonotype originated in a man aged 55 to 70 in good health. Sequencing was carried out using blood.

CDR3 coding DNA: TGCGCCAGCAGGCGAATGATTCTGCAGGGGCCGGGGCAAGAGACCCAGTACTTC. This translates into CASRRMILQGPGQETQYF. The J gene is TRBJ2-5, the V gene TRBV5-1, with TRBD1 as a possible D gene (6 bases). Germline V gives CDR1 SGHRS, CDR2 YFSETQ. Trimming stripped 5 bases from V and 2 bases from J, with 25 bases between. CDR3 length: 18 residues.